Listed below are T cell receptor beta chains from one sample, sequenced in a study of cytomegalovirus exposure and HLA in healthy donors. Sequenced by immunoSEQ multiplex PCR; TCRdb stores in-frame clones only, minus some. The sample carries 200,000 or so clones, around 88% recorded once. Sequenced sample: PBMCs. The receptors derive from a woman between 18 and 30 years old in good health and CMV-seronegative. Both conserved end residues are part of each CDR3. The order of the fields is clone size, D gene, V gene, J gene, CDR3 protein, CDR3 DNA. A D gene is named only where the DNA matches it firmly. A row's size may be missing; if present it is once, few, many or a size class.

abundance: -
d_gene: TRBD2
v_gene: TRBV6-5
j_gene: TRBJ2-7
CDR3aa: CASRLLAGGPEQYF
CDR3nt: TGTGCCAGCAGGTTATTAGCGGGAGGACCCGAGCAGTACTTC

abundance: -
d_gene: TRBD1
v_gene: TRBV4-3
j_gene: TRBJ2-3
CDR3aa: CASSQGTGEADTQYF
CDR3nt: TGCGCCAGCAGCCAAGGGACAGGGGAGGCAGATACGCAGTATTTT

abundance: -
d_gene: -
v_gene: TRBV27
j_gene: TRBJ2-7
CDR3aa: CASSFGQSYEQYF
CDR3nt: TGTGCCAGCAGTTTTGGACAGTCCTACGAGCAGTACTTC

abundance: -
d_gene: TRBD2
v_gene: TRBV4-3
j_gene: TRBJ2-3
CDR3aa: CASSQGTSGSTDTQYF
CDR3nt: TGCGCCAGCAGCCAAGGGACTAGCGGGAGCACAGATACGCAGTATTTT

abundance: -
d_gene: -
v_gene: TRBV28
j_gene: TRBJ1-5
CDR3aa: CASSLGALNQPQHF
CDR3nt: TGTGCCAGCAGTTTGGGGGCACTTAATCAGCCCCAGCATTTT

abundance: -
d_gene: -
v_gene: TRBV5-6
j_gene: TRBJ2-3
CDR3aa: CASHREGFTDTQYF
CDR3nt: TGTGCCAGCCACAGGGAAGGGTTCACAGATACGCAGTATTTT

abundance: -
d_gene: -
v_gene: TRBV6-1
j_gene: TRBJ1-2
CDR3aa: CASSGHGYGYTF
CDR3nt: TGTGCCAGCAGTGGCCACGGCTATGGCTACACCTTC

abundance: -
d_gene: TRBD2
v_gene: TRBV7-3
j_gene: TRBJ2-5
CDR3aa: CASSSDGLAGETQYF
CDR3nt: TGTGCCAGCAGCTCCGACGGACTAGCGGGAGAGACCCAGTACTTC

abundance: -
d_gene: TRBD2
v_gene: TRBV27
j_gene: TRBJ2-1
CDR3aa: CASSPLPGLANSYNEQFF
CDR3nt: TGTGCCAGCAGTCCCCTTCCGGGACTAGCGAACTCCTACAATGAGCAGTTCTTC

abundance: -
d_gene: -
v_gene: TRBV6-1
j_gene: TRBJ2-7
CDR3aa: CASSEAQGFYEQYF
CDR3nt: TGTGCCAGCAGTGAAGCACAGGGTTTTTACGAGCAGTACTTC

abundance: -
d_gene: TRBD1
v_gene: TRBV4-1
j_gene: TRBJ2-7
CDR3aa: CASSQGGQVYEQYF
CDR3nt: TGCGCCAGCAGCCAAGGGGGACAGGTCTACGAGCAGTACTTC

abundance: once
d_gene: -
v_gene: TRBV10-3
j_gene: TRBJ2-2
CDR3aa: CAISENVAAGELFF
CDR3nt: TGTGCCATCAGTGAGAACGTGGCGGCCGGGGAGCTGTTTTTT

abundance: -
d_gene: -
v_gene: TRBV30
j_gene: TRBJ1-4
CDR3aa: CAWRDGGLKLFF
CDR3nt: TGTGCCTGGAGGGACGGGGGTCTAAAACTGTTTTTT

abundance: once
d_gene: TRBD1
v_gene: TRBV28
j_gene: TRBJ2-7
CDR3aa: CASSTRTGNFYEQYF
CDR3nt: TGTGCCAGCAGTACCCGGACAGGGAATTTCTACGAGCAGTACTTC

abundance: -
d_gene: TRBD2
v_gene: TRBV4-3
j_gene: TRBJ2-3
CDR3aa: CASSQGLAGGDTQYF
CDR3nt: TGCGCCAGCAGCCAAGGTCTAGCGGGGGGAGATACGCAGTATTTT

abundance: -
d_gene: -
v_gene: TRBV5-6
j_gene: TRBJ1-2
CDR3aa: CASSGGGNYGYTF
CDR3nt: TGTGCCAGCAGCGGTGGGGGGAACTATGGCTACACCTTC

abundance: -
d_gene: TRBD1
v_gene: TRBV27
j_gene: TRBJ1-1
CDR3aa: CASSSGDRRYTEAFF
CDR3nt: TGTGCCAGCAGTTCCGGGGACAGGAGATACACTGAAGCTTTCTTT

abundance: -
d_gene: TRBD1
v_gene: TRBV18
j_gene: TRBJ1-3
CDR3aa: CASSPNPGGFSGNTIYF
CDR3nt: TGTGCCAGCTCACCCAACCCAGGGGGCTTCTCTGGAAACACCATATATTTT

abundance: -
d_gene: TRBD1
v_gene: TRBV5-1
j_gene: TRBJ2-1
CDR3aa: CASSWGQGNEQFF
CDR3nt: TGCGCCAGCAGCTGGGGACAGGGGAATGAGCAGTTCTTC

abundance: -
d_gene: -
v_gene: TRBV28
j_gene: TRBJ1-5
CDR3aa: CASSWGGLGDQPQHF
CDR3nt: TGTGCCAGCAGTTGGGGGGGTCTAGGGGATCAGCCCCAGCATTTT

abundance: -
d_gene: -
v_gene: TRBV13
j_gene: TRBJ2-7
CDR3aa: CASSLGPNPRAAYEQYF
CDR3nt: TGTGCCAGCAGCTTAGGGCCCAACCCGAGGGCCGCCTACGAGCAGTACTTC

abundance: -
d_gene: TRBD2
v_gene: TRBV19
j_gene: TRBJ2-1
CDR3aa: CASSSAGLAGVYNEQFF
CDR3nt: TGTGCCAGTAGTAGCGCGGGACTAGCGGGAGTGTACAATGAGCAGTTCTTC

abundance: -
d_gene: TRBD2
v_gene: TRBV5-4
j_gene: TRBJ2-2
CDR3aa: CASSLGASGSSTGELFF
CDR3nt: TGTGCCAGCAGCTTGGGGGCTAGCGGGAGCTCCACCGGGGAGCTGTTTTTT

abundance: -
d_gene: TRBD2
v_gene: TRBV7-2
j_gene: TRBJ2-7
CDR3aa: CASSPEGGLAASYEQYF
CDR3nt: TGTGCCAGCAGCCCCGAGGGGGGACTAGCGGCCTCCTACGAGCAGTACTTC

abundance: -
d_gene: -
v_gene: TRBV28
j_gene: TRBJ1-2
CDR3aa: CASSLLTGSDGYTF
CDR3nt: TGTGCCAGCAGTCTGTTGACAGGTTCAGATGGCTACACCTTC

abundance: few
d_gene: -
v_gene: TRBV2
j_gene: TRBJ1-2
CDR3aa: CASREYTATF
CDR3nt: TGTGCCAGCAGGGAATACACAGCCACCTTC

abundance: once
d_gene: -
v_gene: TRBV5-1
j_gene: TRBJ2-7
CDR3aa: CASSPRRLTSTEAYEQYF
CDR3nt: TGCGCCAGCAGCCCCCGCCGGCTCACTAGTACGGAGGCCTACGAGCAGTACTTC

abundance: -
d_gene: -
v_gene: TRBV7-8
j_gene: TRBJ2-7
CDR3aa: CASSLGLDEQYF
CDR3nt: TGTGCCAGCAGCTTAGGGCTAGACGAGCAGTACTTC

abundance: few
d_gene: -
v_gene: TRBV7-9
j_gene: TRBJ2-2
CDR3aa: CASSLVLGPGELFF
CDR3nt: TGTGCCAGCAGCTTAGTCTTGGGGCCCGGGGAGCTGTTTTTT

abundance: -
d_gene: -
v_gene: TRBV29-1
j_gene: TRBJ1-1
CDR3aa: CSVVTGSNTEAFF
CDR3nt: TGCAGCGTTGTAACGGGATCGAACACTGAAGCTTTCTTT

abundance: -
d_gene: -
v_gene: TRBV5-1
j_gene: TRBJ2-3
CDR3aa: CASTIFSGTDTQYF
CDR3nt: TGCGCCAGCACCATCTTCAGCGGCACAGATACGCAGTATTTT

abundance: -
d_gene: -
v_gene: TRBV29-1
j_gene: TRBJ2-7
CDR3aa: CSVEDRHLRGYEQYF
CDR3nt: TGCAGCGTTGAAGATCGCCACCTTAGGGGATACGAGCAGTACTTC

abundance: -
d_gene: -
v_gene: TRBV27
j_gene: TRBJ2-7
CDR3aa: CASSPGGLPYEQYF
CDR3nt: TGTGCCAGCAGTCCGGGCGGACTTCCCTACGAGCAGTACTTC

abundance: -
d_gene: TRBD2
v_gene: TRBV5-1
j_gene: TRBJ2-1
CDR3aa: CASSLGLAGGPTQNEQFF
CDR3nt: TGCGCCAGCAGCTTGGGACTAGCGGGAGGGCCTACTCAGAATGAGCAGTTCTTC

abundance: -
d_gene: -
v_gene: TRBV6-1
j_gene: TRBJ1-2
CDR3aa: CASSEVTEGLAGYTF
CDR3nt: TGTGCCAGCAGTGAAGTAACAGAGGGTTTAGCTGGCTACACCTTC

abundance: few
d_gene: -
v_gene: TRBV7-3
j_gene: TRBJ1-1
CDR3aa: CASSPGANTEAFF
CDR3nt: TGTGCCAGCAGCCCAGGGGCGAACACTGAAGCTTTCTTT

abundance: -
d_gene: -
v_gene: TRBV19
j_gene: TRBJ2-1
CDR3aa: CASSISLRVGAGAVHYNEQFF
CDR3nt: TGTGCCAGTAGTATTTCCCTCCGGGTGGGGGCGGGAGCAGTGCATTACAATGAGCAGTTCTTC

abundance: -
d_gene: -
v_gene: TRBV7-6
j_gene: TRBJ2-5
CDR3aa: CASSRVRGDRWETQYF
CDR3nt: TGTGCCAGCAGCCGCGTCAGGGGGGACCGATGGGAGACCCAGTACTTC

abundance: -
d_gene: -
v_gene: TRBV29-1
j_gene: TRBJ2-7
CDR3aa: CSVVSGISYEQYF
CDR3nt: TGCAGCGTTGTCTCCGGGATTTCCTACGAGCAGTACTTC

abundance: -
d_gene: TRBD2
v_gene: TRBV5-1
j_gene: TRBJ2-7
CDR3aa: CASSLGTSGRGYEQYF
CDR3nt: TGCGCCAGCAGCTTGGGGACTAGCGGGAGGGGGTACGAGCAGTACTTC

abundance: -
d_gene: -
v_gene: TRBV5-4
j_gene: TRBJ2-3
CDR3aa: CASSLASEFTDTQYF
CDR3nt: TGTGCCAGCAGCTTGGCTAGTGAGTTCACAGATACGCAGTATTTT

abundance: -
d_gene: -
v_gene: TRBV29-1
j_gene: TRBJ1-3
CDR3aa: CSVEAEPGNTIYF
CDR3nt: TGCAGCGTTGAGGCAGAACCTGGAAACACCATATATTTT

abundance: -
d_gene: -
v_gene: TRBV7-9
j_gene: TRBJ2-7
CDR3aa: CASSSDSAYEQYF
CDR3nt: TGTGCCAGCAGCTCCGACAGCGCCTACGAGCAGTACTTC

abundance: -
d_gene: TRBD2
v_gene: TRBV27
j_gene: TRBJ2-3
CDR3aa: CASSLLAGADTQYF
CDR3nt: TGTGCCAGCAGTTTACTCGCGGGAGCTGATACGCAGTATTTT

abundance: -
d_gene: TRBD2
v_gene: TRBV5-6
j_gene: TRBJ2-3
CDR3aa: CASSLSYEGLAGGDTQYF
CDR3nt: TGTGCCAGCAGCTTGTCTTACGAGGGACTAGCGGGAGGAGATACGCAGTATTTT

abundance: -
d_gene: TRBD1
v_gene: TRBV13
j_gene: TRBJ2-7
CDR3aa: CASSSLRGQISYEQYF
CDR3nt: TGTGCCAGCAGCTCCCTCAGGGGGCAGATAAGCTACGAGCAGTACTTC

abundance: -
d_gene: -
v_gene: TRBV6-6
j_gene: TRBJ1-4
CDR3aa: CASSYGGTNEKLFF
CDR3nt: TGTGCCAGCAGTTACGGAGGAACTAATGAAAAACTGTTTTTT

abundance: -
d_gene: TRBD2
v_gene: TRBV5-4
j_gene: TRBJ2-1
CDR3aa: CASSLAKGDRGRGDEQFF
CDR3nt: TGTGCCAGCAGCTTGGCCAAAGGTGATCGCGGGAGAGGGGATGAGCAGTTCTTC

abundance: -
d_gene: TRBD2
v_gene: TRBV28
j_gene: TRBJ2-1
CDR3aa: CASSLLAGHEQFF
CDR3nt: TGTGCCAGCAGCCTGCTAGCGGGTCATGAGCAGTTCTTC

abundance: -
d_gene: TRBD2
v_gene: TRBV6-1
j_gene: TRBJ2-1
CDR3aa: CASSRIAGEGNEQFF
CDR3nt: TGTGCCAGCAGTCGGATAGCGGGAGAAGGGAATGAGCAGTTCTTC

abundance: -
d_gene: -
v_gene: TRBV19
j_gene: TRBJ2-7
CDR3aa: CASSMSWQGIRPYEQYF
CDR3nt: TGTGCCAGTAGTATGTCCTGGCAGGGGATAAGGCCCTACGAGCAGTACTTC

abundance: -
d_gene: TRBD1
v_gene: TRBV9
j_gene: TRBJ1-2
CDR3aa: CASSPRTGASYGYTF
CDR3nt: TGTGCCAGCAGCCCAAGGACAGGGGCGTCCTATGGCTACACCTTC

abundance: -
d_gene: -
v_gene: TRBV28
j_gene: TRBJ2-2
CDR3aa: CASSPRGIRNTGELFF
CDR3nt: TGTGCCAGCAGTCCCCGTGGCATTCGAAACACCGGGGAGCTGTTTTTT

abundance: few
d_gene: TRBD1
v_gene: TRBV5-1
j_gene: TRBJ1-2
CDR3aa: CASSRDSSQDYGYTF
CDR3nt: TGCGCCAGCAGCAGGGACAGCTCACAGGACTATGGCTACACCTTC

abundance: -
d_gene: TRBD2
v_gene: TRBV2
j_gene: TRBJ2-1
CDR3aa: CACSGSREQFF
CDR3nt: TGTGCCTGTAGCGGGAGCCGGGAGCAGTTCTTC

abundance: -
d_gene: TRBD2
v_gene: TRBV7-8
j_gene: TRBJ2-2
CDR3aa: CASSLLGLAGVTGELFF
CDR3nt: TGTGCCAGCAGCTTACTAGGACTAGCGGGAGTCACCGGGGAGCTGTTTTTT

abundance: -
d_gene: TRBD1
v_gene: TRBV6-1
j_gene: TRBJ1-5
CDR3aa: CASSDRENQPQHF
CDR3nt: TGTGCCAGCTCGGACAGGGAGAATCAGCCCCAGCATTTT

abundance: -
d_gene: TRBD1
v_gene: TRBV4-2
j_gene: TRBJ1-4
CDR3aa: CASSLGQGAGGTNEKLFF
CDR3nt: TGTGCCAGCAGCCTTGGACAGGGGGCAGGAGGGACTAATGAAAAACTGTTTTTT